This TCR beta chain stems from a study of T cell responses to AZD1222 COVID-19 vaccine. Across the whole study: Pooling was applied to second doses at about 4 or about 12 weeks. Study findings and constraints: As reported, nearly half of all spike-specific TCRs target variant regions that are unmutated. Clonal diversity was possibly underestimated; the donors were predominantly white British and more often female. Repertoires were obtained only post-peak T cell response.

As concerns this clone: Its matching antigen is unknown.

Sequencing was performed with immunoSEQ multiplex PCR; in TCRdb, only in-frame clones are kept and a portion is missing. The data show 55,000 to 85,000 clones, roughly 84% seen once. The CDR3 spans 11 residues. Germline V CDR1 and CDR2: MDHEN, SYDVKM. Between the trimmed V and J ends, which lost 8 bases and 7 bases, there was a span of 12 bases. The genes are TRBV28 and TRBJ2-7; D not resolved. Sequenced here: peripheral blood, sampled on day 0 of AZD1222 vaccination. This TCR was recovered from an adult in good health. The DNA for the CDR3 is TGTGCCAGCTATAACTCTCGGGAGCAGTACTTC. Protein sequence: CASYNSREQYF.